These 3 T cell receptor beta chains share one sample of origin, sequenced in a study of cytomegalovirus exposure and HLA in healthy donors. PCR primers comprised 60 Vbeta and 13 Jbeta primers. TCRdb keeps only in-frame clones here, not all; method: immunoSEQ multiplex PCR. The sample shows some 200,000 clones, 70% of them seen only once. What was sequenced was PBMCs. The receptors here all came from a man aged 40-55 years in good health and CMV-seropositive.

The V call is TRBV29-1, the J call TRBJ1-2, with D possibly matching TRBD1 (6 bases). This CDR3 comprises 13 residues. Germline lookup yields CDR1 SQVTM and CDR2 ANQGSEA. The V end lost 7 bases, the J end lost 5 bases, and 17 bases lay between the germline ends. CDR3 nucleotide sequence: TGCAGCGCCCCCGGGGGGCGCGGGTATGGCTACACCTTC. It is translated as CSAPGGRGYGYTF.

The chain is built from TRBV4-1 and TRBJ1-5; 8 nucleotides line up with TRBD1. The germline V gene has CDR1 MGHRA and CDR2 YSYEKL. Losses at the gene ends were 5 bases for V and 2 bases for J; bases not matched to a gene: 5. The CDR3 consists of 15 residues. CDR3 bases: TGCGCCAGCAGCTTCGGACAGGGAGGCAATCAGCCCCAGCATTTT. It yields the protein CASSFGQGGNQPQHF.

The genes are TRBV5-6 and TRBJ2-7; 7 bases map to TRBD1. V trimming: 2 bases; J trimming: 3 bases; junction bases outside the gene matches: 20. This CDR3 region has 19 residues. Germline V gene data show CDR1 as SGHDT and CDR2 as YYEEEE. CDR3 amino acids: CASSFGYRGARGGGYEQYF. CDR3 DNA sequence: TGTGCCAGCAGCTTTGGGTACAGGGGAGCCAGGGGTGGGGGCTACGAGCAGTACTTC.